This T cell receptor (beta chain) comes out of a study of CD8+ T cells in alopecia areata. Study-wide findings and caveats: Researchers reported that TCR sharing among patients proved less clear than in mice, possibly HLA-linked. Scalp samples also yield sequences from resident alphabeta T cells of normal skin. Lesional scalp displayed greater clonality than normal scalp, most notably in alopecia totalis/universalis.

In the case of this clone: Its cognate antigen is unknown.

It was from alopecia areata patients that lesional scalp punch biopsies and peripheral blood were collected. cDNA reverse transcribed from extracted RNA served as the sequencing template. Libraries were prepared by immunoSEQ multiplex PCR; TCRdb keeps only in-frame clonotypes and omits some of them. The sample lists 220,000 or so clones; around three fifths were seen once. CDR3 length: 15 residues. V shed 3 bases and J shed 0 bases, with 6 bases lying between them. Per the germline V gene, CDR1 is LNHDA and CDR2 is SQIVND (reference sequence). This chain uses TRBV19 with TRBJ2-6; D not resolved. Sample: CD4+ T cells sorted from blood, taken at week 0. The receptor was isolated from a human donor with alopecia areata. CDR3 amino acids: CASSIGASGANVLTF. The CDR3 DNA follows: TGTGCCAGTAGTATTGGCGCCTCTGGGGCCAACGTCCTGACTTTC.